The text below deals with one TCR beta chain. The data were taken from a study of blood T cell repertoires in COVID-19. Study at large: Whether acute or convalescent, the COVID-19 samples came from the United States, Italy and Spain.

Original data processing: Cell counts per sample came from amplifying reference gene primers. The method was immunoSEQ multiplex PCR; TCRdb's version includes in-frame clones alone and lacks a portion of them. The V and J calls and clone size were taken over from that table, and D and trimming were inferred from the DNA. Among approximately 350,000 clones listed, around 89% were seen once. The CDR3 consists of 13 residues. CDR1 is LGHDT and CDR2 is YNNKEL in the germline V gene (reference sequence). Trimming pared 1 base from V and 7 bases from J, leaving 10 bases between. This receptor was taken from a man aged 35-49 years with acute or convalescent COVID-19. The sample was peripheral blood. This chain connects TRBV3-1 (or the pseudogene TRBV3-2) to TRBJ1-1; D is unresolved. In DNA form, the CDR3 reads TGTGCCAGCAGCCAAGTCCGGGGAGGTGAAGCTTTCTTT. It specifies CASSQVRGGEAFF.